This T cell receptor (beta chain) comes out of a study of blood T cell repertoires in COVID-19. The wider study: The origin of the acute and convalescent COVID-19 samples was the United States, Italy and Spain.

As originally analysed: Reference gene primer amplification in the assay estimated nucleated cell counts. The protocol was immunoSEQ multiplex PCR, while the TCRdb copy is restricted to in-frame clones and leaves out a portion. That table supplies the V and J calls and clone size; D and trimming were determined from the DNA. The repertoire holds around 330,000 clones, with roughly 86% as singletons. CDR1 is LNHDA and CDR2 is SQIVND in the germline V gene (reference sequence). The V gene lost 4 bases and the J gene lost 1 base, with 13 bases spanning the gap. CDR3 length equals 15 residues. Residents of about two dozen US areas, aged about 18 to 89 years, made up the participants. Recovered status applied to Cohort 3 donors who had two consecutive negative PCRs. It also applied to those with clearance or with symptom resolution.

This receptor was identified in a woman aged 18-29 years who had recovered from COVID-19. Input material: PBMCs or T cells enriched from blood (not recorded which). The V gene is TRBV19, the J gene TRBJ1-1; maybe TRBD1 (5 bases). The DNA for the CDR3 is TGTGCCAGTAGTACGCAGGGTGCGTGGAACACTGAAGCTTTCTTT. Translating it yields CASSTQGAWNTEAFF.